This record concerns one T cell receptor (beta chain) sequence. Its antigen is not yet known. No much larger clone is present one base from it, and per-base qualities are unavailable. The immunoSEQ Assay was used to sequence TCR beta CDR3 regions from DNA. In the paper's pipeline: To compute T cell density, TCR beta template counts were normalized to usable DNA, which was estimated by amplifying housekeeping genes. Richness was estimated with the preseqR package, extrapolating to 400,000 templates for PBMC samples and 120,000 templates for tissue samples. Clonality was defined as one minus Pielou's evenness. Differential abundance testing on productive amino-acid clonotypes, with a minimum total count of 5 and an alpha of 0.1, was used to identify tissue-enriched TCRs. Repertoire overlap between compartments was quantified with the Jaccard Index and Morisita Overlap Index. GLIPH clustered TCR beta CDR3s with public tetramer-defined viral CDR3s; viral motifs required at least three viral sequences plus V-gene enrichment. Held by TCRdb, this immuneACCESS table contains in-frame sequences only and omits some clones. Under half of the omission traces to an unresolved V gene where checked; the cause of the rest is unknown. The DNA gave D and trimming, while V, J and clone size come from that table. This sample lists approximately 150,000 clones; about 89% were detected once. The ten largest clones take up around 1.5% of the sample.

At diagnosis, peripheral blood, uninvolved tumor-adjacent lung and tumor were collected and were preserved as a mix of fresh-frozen and FFPE material. Blood samples were analyzed as peripheral blood mononuclear cells for TCR repertoire profiling. The germline V gene (reference sequence) specifies SEHNR as CDR1 and FQNEAQ as CDR2. The germline V end is reduced by 5 bases and the J end by 6 bases; junction bases left unmatched: 12. The CDR3 has 15 amino acids, counting the end cysteine and phenylalanine. Only CDR3 DNA is held: 45 bases, read in frame from base 1. This specimen belongs to a study of T cells in localized non-small cell lung cancer (TCRdb year 2020). Concerning the study at large: Comparing tumors with uninvolved tumor-adjacent lungs, the study looked at the T cell repertoires of a few hundred patients with early-stage NSCLC. The mean age of the NSCLC patients was under 70 years, with 130 or so men and about a hundred women. The cohort consisted of approximately 240 treatment-naive NSCLC patients whose localized lung tumors had been resected. The study at large found these results: Because of the exploratory design, TCR variables were selected using unadjusted p-values without false-discovery rate correction. Of the top 100 tumor clones, a median of roughly 53 were detected in paired uninvolved adjacent lung; approximately 30 were also among that lung's top 100. Longer overall survival was associated with higher blood T cell density, whereas shorter survival was associated with higher adjacent-lung clonality. Because multi-region sequencing of the tumors was not done, intratumor heterogeneity could not be ruled out. Uninvolved tumor-adjacent lung showed the highest T cell clonality, higher than tumor, which suggests more focused antigenic responses in the uninvolved tumor-adjacent lung.

This sequence uses TRBV7-9 and TRBJ2-7; TRBD1 lines up with 8 middle nucleotides. Sequenced here: peripheral blood, sampled before any cancer treatment. The TCR originated in a female donor over 55 with stage I lung adenocarcinoma. The CDR3 here reads CASSHSGTGSLEQYF. The nucleotides read TGTGCCAGCAGCCACTCTGGGACAGGCTCCCTCGAGCAGTACTTC.